This is a list of T cell receptor beta chains from one sample in a study of T cells expressing NK-cell markers. TCRdb reanalyzed the 5' RACE reads, giving one entry per CDR3 protein sequence and no DNA. The sample's table shows 400,000 to 450,000 distinct CDR3 sequences. Sequences were obtained from blood T cells: a sorted CD56 or NKG2C T cell subset, CD4+ or CD8+ T cells, or bulk PBMC T cells (not recorded which). The receptor set was obtained from a woman between 18 and 69 years old in good health. CDR3s include the opening cysteine and the closing phenylalanine or tryptophan.

V gene	J gene	CDR3 protein
TRBV9	TRBJ1-3	CASCRTGGGNTIYF
TRBV6-2/TRBV6-3	TRBJ2-3	CASSYSPQEPDTDTQYF
TRBV5-5	TRBJ2-1	CASSSVALSGRSDF
TRBV20-1	TRBJ1-1	CSVPPGGEAFF
TRBV2	TRBJ2-7	CASEDTYEQYF
TRBV5-1	TRBJ2-2	CASSFGPGRPNTGELFF
TRBV7-8	TRBJ2-5	CASSLWASGGEETQYF
TRBV4-3	TRBJ1-6	CACSPRPGSPLHF
TRBV7-6	TRBJ2-3	CASTQEGIGTDTQYF
TRBV29-1	TRBJ2-4	CSVELGDIQYF
TRBV5-5	TRBJ2-5	CASSFKQGAGQETQYF
TRBV4-1	TRBJ1-4	CASSQDSGGPTNEKLFF
TRBV19	TRBJ1-6	CASTPGYNSPLHF
TRBV20-1	TRBJ2-1	CSARGDREFRQFF
TRBV3-1	TRBJ2-3	CASTPRRLAGADTQYF
TRBV29-1	TRBJ1-2	CSVGGDEGYTF
TRBV10-3	TRBJ2-5	CAISEGHQETQYF
TRBV7-9	TRBJ1-4	CASSLGGVELFF
TRBV20-1	TRBJ1-4	CSAGDRVKSKGKLFF
TRBV24-1	TRBJ2-2	CATSDPGQDTGELFF
TRBV7-8	TRBJ1-1	CASSLGSRGVGTEAFF
TRBV6-1	TRBJ2-1	CASSQTSGFYNEQFF
TRBV20-1	TRBJ2-1	CSAKSGGSHNEQFF
TRBV20-1	TRBJ2-5	CSAGFLETQYF
TRBV5-1	TRBJ2-1	CASSRERVSYNEQFF
TRBV18	TRBJ1-1	CASSPRVGTNTEAFF
TRBV18	TRBJ2-7	CASSQREYEQYF
TRBV7-2	TRBJ2-1	CASSPRAALANEQFF
TRBV28	TRBJ2-1	CASSHTPNEQFF
TRBV5-1	TRBJ1-2	CASSLGQGMDYGYTF
TRBV20-1	TRBJ2-7	CSAPGEGVYEQYF
TRBV20-1	TRBJ2-1	CSARLRGNRGYEQFF
TRBV28	TRBJ2-7	CASRVPDDEQYF
TRBV20-1	TRBJ2-3	CSARDWGRITDTQYF
TRBV29-1	TRBJ1-3	CSWRTSSGNTIYF
TRBV19	TRBJ2-2	CASKPTGWNTGELFF
TRBV9	TRBJ2-7	CASSVRDKNYEQYF
TRBV7-8	TRBJ2-7	CASSLGFLSQDGEQYF
TRBV12-3/TRBV12-4	TRBJ1-2	CASSPGMGGVYGYTF
TRBV7-9	TRBJ2-2	CASSLNRGNMNAGELFF
TRBV7-6	TRBJ1-2	CASSLSQGSGYTF
TRBV2	TRBJ2-1	CASRYRLAGGNNEQFF
TRBV4-3	TRBJ2-1	CASSQGLGYNEQFF
TRBV27	TRBJ2-3	CASSLKLAGETDTQYF
TRBV9	TRBJ2-5	CASSDDGTEETQYF
TRBV20-1	TRBJ2-3	CSARRGLRLDDTQYF
TRBV7-9	TRBJ1-2	CASSLVVLGQLAEGYTF
TRBV20-1	TRBJ2-5	CSARNPGGTQYF
TRBV20-1	TRBJ2-7	CSARDSPSGNRQYF
TRBV7-2	TRBJ2-3	CASSLPTSGVDTQYF
TRBV4-3	TRBJ2-7	CASSQEVATDYEQYF
TRBV29-1	TRBJ2-3	CSARKREEDTQYF
TRBV29-1	TRBJ2-3	CSVASGGDTQYF
TRBV6-5	TRBJ1-1	CASSSPTGTNTEAFF
TRBV5-4	TRBJ2-2	CASKGTGEAGELFF
TRBV7-9	TRBJ2-1	CAHVPPSYNEQFF
TRBV12-3/TRBV12-4	TRBJ1-6	CASSPYRGLNSPLHF
TRBV7-9	TRBJ2-1	CASSLRLAAMNEQFF
TRBV4-2	TRBJ2-3	CASSQVHPVGADTQYF